This is a list of T cell receptor beta chains from one sample in a study of blood T cell repertoires in COVID-19. The data were produced by immunoSEQ multiplex PCR, yet TCRdb's version contains in-frame clones alone and is incomplete. This sample yields some 300,000 clones, of which approximately 91% are seen a single time; about 4% belongs to the top ten. Sequenced input: PBMCs or T cells enriched from blood (not recorded which). The receptors were sampled from a woman in her 30s who had been exposed to COVID-19. Both conserved end residues are part of each CDR3. The D gene is left open where the match is weak. Clone size is given for some rows only: seen once, a few or many times, or a class if the clone is expanded.

16 | . | TRBJ2-5 | . | TRBV6-2/TRBV6-3 | CASSYLVLGRGETQYF | TGTGCCAGCAGTTACCTGGTACTCGGAAGGGGAGAGACCCAGTACTTC
15 | . | TRBJ1-2 | . | TRBV10-3 | CAISELGQKNYGYTF | TGTGCCATCAGTGAGTTAGGACAGAAGAACTATGGCTACACCTTC
14 | once | TRBJ1-3 | . | TRBV18 | CASSGGAYGNTIYF | TGTGCCAGCTCGGGTGGGGCCTATGGAAACACCATATATTTT
13 | . | TRBJ1-6 | . | TRBV4-2 | CASSQASGSPLHF | TGTGCCAGCAGCCAAGCTTCCGGTTCACCCCTCCACTTT
15 | . | TRBJ1-4 | . | TRBV7-9 | CASSPGGGKNEKLFF | TGTGCCAGCAGCCCCGGGGGGGGGAAGAATGAAAAACTGTTTTTT
15 | . | TRBJ1-2 | . | TRBV21-1 | CASTNRGLPNYGYTF | TGTGCCAGCACCAACCGGGGGTTGCCTAACTATGGCTACACCTTC
13 | . | TRBJ1-2 | . | TRBV3-1/TRBV3-2 | CASSHAQGGGYTF | TGTGCCAGCAGCCATGCACAGGGCGGTGGCTACACCTTC
14 | . | TRBJ2-7 | . | TRBV7-2 | CASSSGSGPYEQYF | TGTGCCAGCAGCTCCGGGTCCGGCCCCTACGAGCAGTACTTC
14 | . | TRBJ2-7 | . | TRBV11-2 | CASSLGGDPYEQYF | TGTGCCAGCAGCTTAGGGGGAGACCCCTACGAGCAGTACTTC
17 | . | TRBJ1-5 | TRBD1 | TRBV27 | CASSPKTGGFGNQPQHF | TGTGCCAGCAGTCCCAAAACAGGGGGCTTCGGCAATCAGCCCCAGCATTTT
15 | . | TRBJ2-5 | . | TRBV9 | CASSPQPGGPETQYF | TGTGCCAGCAGCCCTCAACCCGGAGGGCCAGAGACCCAGTACTTC
14 | once | TRBJ1-4 | . | TRBV15 | CATSDAGRGEKLFF | TGTGCCACCAGCGACGCAGGGCGGGGGGAAAAACTGTTTTTT
15 | . | TRBJ1-6 | . | TRBV5-6 | CASSLRGSYNSPLHF | TGTGCCAGCAGCTTAAGGGGCTCCTATAATTCACCCCTCCACTTT
18 | . | TRBJ2-4 | . | TRBV19 | CASRRGGGRVGAKNIQYF | TGTGCCAGTAGAAGAGGAGGAGGTAGGGTCGGGGCCAAAAACATTCAGTACTTC
19 | . | TRBJ1-6 | . | TRBV21-1 | CASSKSLRDRSSYNSPLHF | TGTGCCAGCAGCAAAAGCCTCCGGGACAGGAGCTCCTATAATTCACCCCTCCACTTT
17 | . | TRBJ1-4 | . | TRBV7-2 | CASSSSPRGATNEKLFF | TGTGCCAGCAGCTCCTCCCCCCGGGGGGCTACTAATGAAAAACTGTTTTTT
19 | once | TRBJ1-5 | TRBD1 | TRBV4-1 | CASSLTGTGGFSSNQPQHF | TGCGCCAGCAGCCTCACCGGGACAGGGGGCTTTAGTAGCAATCAGCCCCAGCATTTT
16 | . | TRBJ1-6 | . | TRBV7-2 | CASSRNQYRQNSPLHF | TGTGCCAGCAGCCGTAACCAATACAGACAGAATTCACCCCTCCACTTT
15 | . | TRBJ1-1 | . | TRBV7-9 | CASSLGRGGLAEAFF | TGTGCCAGCAGCTTGGGGCGAGGGGGTTTGGCTGAAGCTTTCTTT
14 | . | TRBJ1-2 | TRBD1 | TRBV6-5 | CASIGDRGGYGYTF | TGTGCCAGCATCGGAGACAGGGGCGGCTATGGCTACACCTTC
15 | . | TRBJ2-5 | . | TRBV10-2 | CASSGFIGGAETQYF | TGCGCCAGCAGTGGCTTTATTGGGGGGGCAGAGACCCAGTACTTC
15 | . | TRBJ2-7 | . | TRBV30 | CAWSVKGVGSYEQYF | TGTGCCTGGAGTGTAAAGGGGGTAGGATCCTACGAGCAGTACTTC
12 | . | TRBJ1-1 | . | TRBV6-5 | CATARVEPEAFF | TGTGCCACCGCCCGGGTAGAACCTGAAGCTTTCTTT
15 | . | TRBJ1-2 | . | TRBV5-1 | CASSWGTSGDYGYTF | TGCGCCAGCAGCTGGGGGACATCCGGGGACTATGGCTACACCTTC
15 | . | TRBJ2-7 | . | TRBV5-5 | CASSPHGTKDYEQYF | TGTGCCAGCAGCCCCCATGGGACAAAAGACTACGAGCAGTACTTC
17 | . | TRBJ2-3 | TRBD2 | TRBV25-1 | CASTGLAGGSVADTQYF | TGTGCCAGCACTGGACTAGCGGGGGGGTCGGTGGCAGATACGCAGTATTTT
14 | . | TRBJ1-2 | TRBD1 | TRBV5-1 | CASSLGQGFLGYTF | TGCGCCAGCAGCCTCGGACAGGGATTCTTGGGCTACACCTTC
17 | . | TRBJ2-5 | TRBD2 | TRBV14 | CASSQVGLAGGLQTQYF | TGTGCCAGCAGCCAAGTGGGACTAGCGGGGGGTTTACAGACCCAGTACTTC
13 | . | TRBJ2-5 | TRBD2 | TRBV6-5 | CASRARGEETQYF | TGTGCCAGCAGGGCGCGGGGGGAAGAGACCCAGTACTTC
14 | . | TRBJ2-5 | TRBD2 | TRBV7-9 | CASSVAGGLETQYF | TGTGCCAGCAGCGTAGCGGGGGGGCTGGAGACCCAGTACTTC
17 | . | TRBJ1-5 | TRBD1 | TRBV24-1 | CATSGGDRGVRNQPQHF | TGTGCCACCAGTGGGGGCGACAGGGGGGTCCGCAATCAGCCCCAGCATTTT
14 | few | TRBJ2-2 | . | TRBV5-1 | CASSLALNTGELFF | TGCGCCAGCAGCTTGGCCTTGAACACCGGGGAGCTGTTTTTT
11 | . | TRBJ1-2 | . | TRBV5-1 | CASSVQGSYTF | TGCGCCAGCAGCGTGCAGGGTAGCTACACCTTC
14 | few | TRBJ1-6 | TRBD1 | TRBV18 | CASSPRQGGSPLHF | TGTGCCAGCTCACCTCGACAGGGAGGTTCACCCCTCCACTTT
13 | . | TRBJ1-5 | . | TRBV18 | CASSLATAQPQHF | TGTGCCAGCTCACTGGCGACTGCTCAGCCCCAGCATTTT
13 | . | TRBJ1-4 | . | TRBV13 | CASSLAPDEKLFF | TGTGCCAGCAGCTTAGCCCCGGATGAAAAACTGTTTTTT
14 | . | TRBJ2-5 | . | TRBV7-2 | CASSYDSYGKTQYF | TGTGCCAGCAGCTACGACAGCTATGGAAAGACCCAGTACTTC
18 | . | TRBJ2-2 | TRBD2 | TRBV4-3 | CASSQDPSGGVPSGELFF | TGCGCCAGCAGCCAAGACCCCTCCGGGGGGGTCCCGTCCGGGGAGCTGTTTTTT
13 | . | TRBJ2-7 | . | TRBV27 | CASSWRGRVEQYF | TGTGCCAGCAGTTGGAGAGGGCGGGTCGAGCAGTACTTC
14 | . | TRBJ2-3 | . | TRBV5-1 | CASRPRDLTDTQYF | TGCGCCAGCAGGCCCCGGGACTTGACAGATACGCAGTATTTT
15 | . | TRBJ2-5 | TRBD2 | TRBV5-1 | CASSLAGTSEETQYF | TGCGCCAGCAGCTTGGCCGGGACTAGCGAAGAGACCCAGTACTTC
13 | . | TRBJ1-2 | TRBD1 | TRBV19 | CASRDRGPGGYTF | TGTGCCAGCCGCGACAGGGGGCCTGGTGGCTACACCTTC
16 | . | TRBJ1-2 | TRBD1 | TRBV7-2 | CASSLVPDRGRYGYTF | TGTGCCAGCAGCTTAGTCCCCGACAGGGGGAGGTATGGCTACACCTTC
15 | . | TRBJ2-7 | TRBD1 | TRBV5-1 | CASSLVGTGPYEQYF | TGCGCCAGCAGCTTGGTGGGGACAGGTCCCTACGAGCAGTACTTC
13 | . | TRBJ2-3 | . | TRBV30 | CAWSVKGADTQYF | TGTGCCTGGAGTGTGAAGGGAGCAGATACGCAGTATTTT
13 | once | TRBJ2-7 | TRBD2 | TRBV20-1 | CSASSAGVYEQYF | TGCAGTGCTAGTTCCGCGGGGGTCTACGAGCAGTACTTC
12 | once | TRBJ2-7 | . | TRBV13 | CASSFQGIEQYF | TGTGCCAGCAGCTTCCAGGGGATAGAGCAGTACTTC
16 | . | TRBJ2-3 | . | TRBV19 | CASSPSLWTGTDTQYF | TGTGCCAGTAGTCCCAGCCTTTGGACAGGCACAGATACGCAGTATTTT
13 | . | TRBJ1-1 | TRBD1 | TRBV6-5 | CATWTGFLTEAFF | TGTGCCACCTGGACAGGGTTTTTGACTGAAGCTTTCTTT
14 | few | TRBJ1-2 | TRBD1 | TRBV7-9 | CASSLDRLFHGYTF | TGTGCCAGCAGCTTGGACAGGTTATTTCATGGCTACACCTTC
15 | once | TRBJ1-6 | TRBD1 | TRBV7-9 | CASSLEGQRNSPLHF | TGTGCCAGCAGCTTAGAGGGACAGCGTAATTCACCCCTCCACTTT
17 | . | TRBJ1-2 | TRBD1 | TRBV27 | CASSLNPTGGIFYGYTF | TGTGCCAGCAGTCTCAACCCTACAGGGGGCATTTTCTATGGCTACACCTTC
16 | . | TRBJ2-5 | TRBD1 | TRBV24-1 | CATADRAFPSQETQYF | TGTGCCACCGCCGACAGGGCGTTCCCCTCCCAAGAGACCCAGTACTTC
15 | . | TRBJ2-5 | . | TRBV9 | CASSVTGTVGETQYF | TGTGCCAGCAGCGTTACAGGGACCGTCGGAGAGACCCAGTACTTC
16 | . | TRBJ2-1 | TRBD2 | TRBV9 | CASSLGTSSRYNEQFF | TGTGCCAGCAGCCTCGGGACTAGCAGTAGGTACAATGAGCAGTTCTTC
12 | . | TRBJ1-2 | . | TRBV21-1 | CASPGHSYGYTF | TGTGCCAGCCCGGGACATTCCTATGGCTACACCTTC
13 | . | TRBJ1-6 | TRBD1 | TRBV9 | CASSVGQNSPLHF | TGTGCCAGCAGCGTGGGACAGAATTCACCCCTCCACTTT
14 | . | TRBJ2-7 | TRBD1 | TRBV2 | CASSRGQGIYEQYF | TGTGCCAGCAGCCGGGGACAGGGGATCTACGAGCAGTACTTC
16 | few | TRBJ2-2 | TRBD2 | TRBV5-1 | CASSWAREARTGELFF | TGCGCCAGCAGCTGGGCCCGGGAGGCGAGAACCGGGGAGCTGTTTTTT
13 | . | TRBJ1-1 | . | TRBV3-1/TRBV3-2 | CASSRVPGTEAFF | TGTGCCAGCAGCCGAGTACCAGGCACTGAAGCTTTCTTT